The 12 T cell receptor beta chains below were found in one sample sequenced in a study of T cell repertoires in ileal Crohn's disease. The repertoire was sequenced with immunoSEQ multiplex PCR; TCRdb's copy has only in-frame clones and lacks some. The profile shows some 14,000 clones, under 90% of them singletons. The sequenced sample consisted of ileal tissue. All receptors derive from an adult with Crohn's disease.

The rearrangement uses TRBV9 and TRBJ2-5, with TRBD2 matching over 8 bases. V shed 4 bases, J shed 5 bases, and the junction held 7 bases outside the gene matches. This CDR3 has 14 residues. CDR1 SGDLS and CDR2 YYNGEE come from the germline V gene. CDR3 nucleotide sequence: TGTGCCAGCAGCTTCCGGGAGGGCTGGGAGACCCAGTACTTC. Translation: CASSFREGWETQYF.

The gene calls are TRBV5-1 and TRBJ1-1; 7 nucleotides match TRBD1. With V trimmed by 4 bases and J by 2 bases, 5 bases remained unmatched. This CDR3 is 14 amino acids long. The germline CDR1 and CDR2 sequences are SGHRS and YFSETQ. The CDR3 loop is CASSPGTENTEAFF. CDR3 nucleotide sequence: TGCGCCAGCAGCCCAGGGACAGAAAACACTGAAGCTTTCTTT.

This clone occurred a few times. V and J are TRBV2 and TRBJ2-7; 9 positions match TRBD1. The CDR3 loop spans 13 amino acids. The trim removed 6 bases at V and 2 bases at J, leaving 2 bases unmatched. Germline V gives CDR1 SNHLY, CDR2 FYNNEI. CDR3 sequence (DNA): TGTGCCAGCAGCTGGGACAGGGCCTACGAGCAGTACTTC. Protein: CASSWDRAYEQYF.

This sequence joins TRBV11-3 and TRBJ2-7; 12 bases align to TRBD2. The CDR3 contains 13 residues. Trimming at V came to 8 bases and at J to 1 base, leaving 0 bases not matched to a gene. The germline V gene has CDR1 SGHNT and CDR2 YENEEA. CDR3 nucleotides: TGTGCCAGCGGGACTAGCGGGTCCTACGAGCAGTACTTC. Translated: CASGTSGSYEQYF.

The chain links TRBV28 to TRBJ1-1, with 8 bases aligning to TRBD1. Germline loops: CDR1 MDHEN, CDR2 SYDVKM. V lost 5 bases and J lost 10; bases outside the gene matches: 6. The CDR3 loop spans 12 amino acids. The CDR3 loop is CASSLQGAGAFF. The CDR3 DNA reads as TGTGCCAGCAGTCTTCAGGGGGCTGGAGCTTTCTTT.

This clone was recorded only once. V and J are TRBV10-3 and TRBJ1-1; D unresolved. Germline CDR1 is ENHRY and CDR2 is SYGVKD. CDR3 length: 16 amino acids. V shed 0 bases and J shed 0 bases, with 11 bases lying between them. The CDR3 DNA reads TGTGCCATCAGTGAGTCGACGGGGAACCTGAACACTGAAGCTTTCTTT. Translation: CAISESTGNLNTEAFF.

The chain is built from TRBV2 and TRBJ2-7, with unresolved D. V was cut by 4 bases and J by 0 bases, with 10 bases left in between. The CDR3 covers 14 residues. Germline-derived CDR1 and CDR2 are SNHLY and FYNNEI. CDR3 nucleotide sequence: TGTGCCAGCAGTGTCCAGGCGAGCTCCTACGAGCAGTACTTC. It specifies CASSVQASSYEQYF.

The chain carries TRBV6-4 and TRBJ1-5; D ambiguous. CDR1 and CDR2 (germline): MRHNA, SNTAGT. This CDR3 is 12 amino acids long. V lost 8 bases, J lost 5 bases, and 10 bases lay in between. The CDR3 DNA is TGTGCCAGCGCTTCACTAGATCAGCCCCAGCATTTT. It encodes CASASLDQPQHF.

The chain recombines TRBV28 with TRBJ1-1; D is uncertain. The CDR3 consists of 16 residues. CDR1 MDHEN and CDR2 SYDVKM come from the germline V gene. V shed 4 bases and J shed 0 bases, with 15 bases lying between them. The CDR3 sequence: CASSSLPKRLNTEAFF. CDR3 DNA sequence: TGTGCCAGCAGTTCCCTACCCAAGCGATTGAACACTGAAGCTTTCTTT.

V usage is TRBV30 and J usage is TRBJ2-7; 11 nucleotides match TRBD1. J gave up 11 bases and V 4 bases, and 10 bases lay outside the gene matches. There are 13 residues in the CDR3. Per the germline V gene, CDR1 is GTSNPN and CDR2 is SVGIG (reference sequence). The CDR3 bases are TGTGCCTGGAACCTGGGACAGGGGGACCGTGAGTACTTC. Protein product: CAWNLGQGDREYF.

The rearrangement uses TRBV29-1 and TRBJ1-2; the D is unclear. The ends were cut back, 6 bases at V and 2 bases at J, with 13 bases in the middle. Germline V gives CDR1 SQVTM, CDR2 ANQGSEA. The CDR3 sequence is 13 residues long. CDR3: CSVSGGLNYGYTF. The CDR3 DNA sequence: TGCAGCGTCAGTGGAGGGCTAAACTATGGCTACACCTTC.

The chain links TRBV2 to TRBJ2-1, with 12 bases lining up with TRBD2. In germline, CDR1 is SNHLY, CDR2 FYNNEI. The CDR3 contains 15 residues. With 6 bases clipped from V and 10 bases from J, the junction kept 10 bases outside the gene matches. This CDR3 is CASSNLAGGPGEQFF. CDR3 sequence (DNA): TGTGCCAGCAGCAACCTAGCGGGGGGGCCTGGCGAGCAGTTCTTC.